This entry concerns a single TCR beta chain. Its target is unknown. For the second PCR, which ran for roughly 7 to 11 cycles, a sample-barcoded 5' primer and a J-beta primer mix were used. Every sample gave at least 2.5 million paired-end reads containing CDR3. TCRdb re-derived calls from the 5' RACE reads in MiXCR, one entry per CDR3 protein. Of about 720,000 distinct CDR3 sequences listed, 20% to 25% were seen once; the top ten hold more than 3%. This sample was included in a study of blood T cells in healthy people across ages. Donor samples were obtained from healthy Caucasian individuals from Russia, aged 6 to 90. CDR3 length: 16 residues. Germline loops: CDR1 MNHEY, CDR2 SVGEGT. V shed 6 bases, J shed 3 bases, and the junction held 11 bases outside the gene matches. Study-level points and caveats: Naive CD4+ cells and diversity were both higher in long-lived donors than in aged donors.

The same sample was also studied in work on T cells of mothers and their children. That investigation notes: Related mother-child pairs showed slightly higher but non-significant overlap than unrelated pairs.

V and J are TRBV6-2 or TRBV6-3 and TRBJ2-7; 10 bases fit TRBD2. Sample: blood. The receptor's source is a boy aged 10-17 years in good health. This CDR3 is CASRYWTSGSYYEQYF. The DNA for the CDR3 is TGTGCCAGCAGATATTGGACTAGCGGATCTTACTACGAGCAGTACTTC.